A single sample is the source of the 4 T cell receptor beta chains below, sequenced in a study of blood T cell repertoires in COVID-19. Some clones are missing from TCRdb's copy, which holds only in-frame ones; the method was immunoSEQ multiplex PCR. The sample has approximately 150,000 clones, 65% to 90% seen once. The sequenced material came from peripheral blood. The receptors shown here come from a man in his sixties with active or convalescent COVID-19.

This clone has only one observation. The V gene is TRBV19, the J gene TRBJ1-6, with 8 bases identical to TRBD1. V lost 8 bases and J lost 8; bases outside the gene matches: 5. Germline V gene data show CDR1 as LNHDA and CDR2 as SQIVND (reference sequence). CDR3 length: 13 residues. The CDR3 protein is CASGDRRDSPLHF. CDR3 nucleotides: TGTGCCAGTGGGGACAGGAGGGATTCACCCCTCCACTTT.

This rearrangement joins TRBV30 to TRBJ2-1; D is possibly TRBD2 (6 bases). The CDR3 runs 14 residues. V was clipped by 0 bases and J by 3 bases, with 9 bases between them. Germline lookup yields CDR1 GTSNPN and CDR2 SVGIG (reference sequence). CDR3 coding DNA: TGTGCCTGGAGTGTATGGGACTTCTACAATGAGCAGTTCTTC. Its protein is CAWSVWDFYNEQFF.

This clone has a handful of counts. The chain has TRBV15 and TRBJ1-1; D is ambiguous. Deletions cut 1 base from V and 3 bases from J, with 12 bases between. This CDR3 spans 15 amino acids. CDR1 and CDR2 from the germline V gene are LNHNV and YYDKDF (reference sequence). The CDR3 reads CATSRGLLGHTEAFF. The CDR3 region has the DNA TGTGCCACCAGCAGAGGGCTGCTTGGCCACACTGAAGCTTTCTTT.

This chain connects TRBV6-2 or TRBV6-3 to TRBJ1-5; maybe TRBD1 (6 bases). The germline V gene has CDR1 MNHEY and CDR2 SVGEGT. Trimming left V 0 bases short and J 7 bases short, with 16 bases between. The CDR3 has 16 amino acids. CDR3 DNA: TGTGCCAGCAGTTACTCGACTCAGGGGCAGGGGCAGCCCCAGCATTTT. Encoded protein: CASSYSTQGQGQPQHF.